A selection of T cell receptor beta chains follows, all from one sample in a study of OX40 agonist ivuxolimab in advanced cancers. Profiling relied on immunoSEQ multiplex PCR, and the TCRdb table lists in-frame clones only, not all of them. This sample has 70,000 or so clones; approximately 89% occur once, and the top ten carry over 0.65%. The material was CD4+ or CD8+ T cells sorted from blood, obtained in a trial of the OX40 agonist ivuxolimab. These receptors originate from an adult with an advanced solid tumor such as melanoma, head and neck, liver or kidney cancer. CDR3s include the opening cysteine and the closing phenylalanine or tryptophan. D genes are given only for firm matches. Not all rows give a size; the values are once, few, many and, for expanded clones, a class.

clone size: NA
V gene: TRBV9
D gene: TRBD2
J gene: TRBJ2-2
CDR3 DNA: TGTGCCAGCAGCGCTAGCGGGGGGTACACCGGGGAGCTGTTTTTT
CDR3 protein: CASSASGGYTGELFF

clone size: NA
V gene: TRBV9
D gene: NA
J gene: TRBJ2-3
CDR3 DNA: TGTGCCAGCAGCCCACGCCCCGAGGATACGCAGTATTTT
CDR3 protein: CASSPRPEDTQYF

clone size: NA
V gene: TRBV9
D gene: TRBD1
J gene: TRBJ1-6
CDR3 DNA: TGTGCCAGCAGCTCCGACAGGGGGAATTCACCCCTCCACTTT
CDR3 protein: CASSSDRGNSPLHF

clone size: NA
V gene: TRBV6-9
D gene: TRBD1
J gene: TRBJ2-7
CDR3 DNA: TGTGCCAGCAGTTACCGACAGGGCTACGAGCAGTACTTC
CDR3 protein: CASSYRQGYEQYF

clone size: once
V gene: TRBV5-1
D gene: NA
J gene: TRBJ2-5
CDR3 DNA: TGCGCCAGCAGCTTGGGTGGGTACCAAGAGACCCAGTACTTC
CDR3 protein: CASSLGGYQETQYF

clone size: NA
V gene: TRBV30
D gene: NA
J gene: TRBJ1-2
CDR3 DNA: TGTGCCACCCGGGGTGACTATGGCTACACCTTC
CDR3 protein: CATRGDYGYTF

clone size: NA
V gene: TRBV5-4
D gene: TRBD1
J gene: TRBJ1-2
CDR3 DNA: TGTGCCAGCCTACAGGGGGCAGGTGGCTACACCTTC
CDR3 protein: CASLQGAGGYTF

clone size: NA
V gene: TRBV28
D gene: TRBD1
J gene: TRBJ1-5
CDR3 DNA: TGTGCCAGCAGTTTAGGGACAGGGTTATATCAGCCCCAGCATTTT
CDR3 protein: CASSLGTGLYQPQHF

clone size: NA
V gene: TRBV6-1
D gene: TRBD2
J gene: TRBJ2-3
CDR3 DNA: TGTGCCAGCAGTGAATCTAGCGGGGGAAGCGGTACGCAGTATTTT
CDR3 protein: CASSESSGGSGTQYF

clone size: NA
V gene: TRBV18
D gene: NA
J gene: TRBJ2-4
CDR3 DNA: TGTGCCAGCTCACCTTTCGATCTATTAGCCAAAAACATTCAGTACTTC
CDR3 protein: CASSPFDLLAKNIQYF

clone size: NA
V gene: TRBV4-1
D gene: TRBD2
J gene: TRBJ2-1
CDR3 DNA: TGCGCCAGCAGCCAGGCGAAGCGGGGGGGCTGGGATGAGCAGTTCTTC
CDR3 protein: CASSQAKRGGWDEQFF

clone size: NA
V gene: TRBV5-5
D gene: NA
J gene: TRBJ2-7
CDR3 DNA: TGTGCCAGCAGCTTCGGACGTTTTTCTTACGAGCAGTACTTC
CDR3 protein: CASSFGRFSYEQYF

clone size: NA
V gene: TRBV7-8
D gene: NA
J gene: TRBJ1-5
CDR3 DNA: TGTGCCAGCAGCCGCCCAAATCAGCCCCAGCATTTT
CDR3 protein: CASSRPNQPQHF

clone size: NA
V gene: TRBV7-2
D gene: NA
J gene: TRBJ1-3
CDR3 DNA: TGTGCCAGCAGCCCTTCATCTGGAAACACCATATATTTT
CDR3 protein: CASSPSSGNTIYF

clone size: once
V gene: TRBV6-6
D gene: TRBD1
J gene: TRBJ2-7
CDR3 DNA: TGTGCCAGCAGTTTCAGGGGGCACTCGGACGAGCAGTACTTC
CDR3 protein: CASSFRGHSDEQYF

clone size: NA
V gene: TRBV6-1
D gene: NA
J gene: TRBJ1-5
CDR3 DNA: TGTGCCAGCAGTGAAGCGGGGGGGGGCACTCAGCCCCAGCATTTT
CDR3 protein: CASSEAGGGTQPQHF

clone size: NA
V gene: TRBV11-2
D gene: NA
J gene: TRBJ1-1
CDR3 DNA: TGTGCCAGCAGCTTAGGTGGGCAGAACACTGAAGCTTTCTTT
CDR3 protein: CASSLGGQNTEAFF

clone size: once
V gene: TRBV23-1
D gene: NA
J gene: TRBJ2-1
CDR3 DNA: TGCGCCAGCAGGCGGGGCCCCTCCTACAATGAGCAGTTCTTC
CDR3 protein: CASRRGPSYNEQFF

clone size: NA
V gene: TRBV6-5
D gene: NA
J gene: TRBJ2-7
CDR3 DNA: TGTGCCAGCAGTTACAGGGGTGAGCAGTACTTC
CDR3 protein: CASSYRGEQYF

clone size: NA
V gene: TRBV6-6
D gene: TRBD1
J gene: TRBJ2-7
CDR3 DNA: TGTGCCAGCAGTCGTTCCGGGACAGGGGCCTACGAGCAGTACTTC
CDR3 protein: CASSRSGTGAYEQYF

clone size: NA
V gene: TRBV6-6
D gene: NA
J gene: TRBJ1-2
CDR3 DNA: TGTGCCAGCAGGTTTTCGGATACTAATGGCTACACCTTC
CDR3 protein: CASRFSDTNGYTF

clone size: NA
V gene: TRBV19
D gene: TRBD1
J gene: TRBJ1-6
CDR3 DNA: TGTGCCAGTAGTATCGACAGGGGACGGAATTCACCCCTCCACTTT
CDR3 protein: CASSIDRGRNSPLHF

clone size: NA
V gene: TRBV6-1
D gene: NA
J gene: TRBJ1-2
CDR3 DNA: TGTGCCAGCAGTGAACACAGACAGAGGCACATCTATGGCTACACCTTC
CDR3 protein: CASSEHRQRHIYGYTF

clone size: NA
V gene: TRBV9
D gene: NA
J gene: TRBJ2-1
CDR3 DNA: TGTGCCAGCAGCGTAGGGGGGGCGTATGAGCAGTTCTTC
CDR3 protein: CASSVGGAYEQFF